The 22 T cell receptor beta chains given below trace back to one sample, sequenced in a study of T cell repertoires in cytomegalovirus infection. MiXCR, applied by TCRdb to the reads, yields one record per CDR3 protein. Among tens of thousands of distinct CDR3 sequences listed, roughly 34% were seen once. No cognate antigen is known for these TCRs. Sequencing input: PBMCs, sequenced either directly or after in vitro stimulation (not recorded which). All receptors derive from a human donor in good health (CMV status not recorded). Some clones in this sample may be carry-over from other donors' samples.

This clonotype is a singleton in its sample. This sequence joins TRBV19 and TRBJ2-7; 7 bases line up with TRBD1. The CDR3 totals 13 residues. V trimming: 11 bases; J trimming: 1 base; junction bases outside the gene matches: 8. Germline CDR1 reads LNHDA; CDR2 reads SQIVND (reference sequence). As DNA, the CDR3 is TGTGCCGGTCTTCCGGGACAGTCCTACGAGCAGTACTTC. Protein product: CAGLPGQSYEQYF.

The chain carries TRBV6-6 and TRBJ1-1; D unresolved. The CDR3 loop spans 14 amino acids. Trimming left V 3 bases short and J 3 bases short, with 11 bases between. Germline V gene sequence: CDR1 MNHNY, CDR2 SVGAGI (reference sequence). CDR3 DNA: TGTGCCAGCAGTTATAGCAACCTCTACACTGAAGCTTTCTTT. Protein sequence: CASSYSNLYTEAFF.

The V gene is TRBV29-1, the J gene TRBJ1-5; D is possibly TRBD1 (6 bases). Germline V gives CDR1 SQVTM, CDR2 ANQGSEA. The CDR3 has 14 amino acids. V lost 7 bases and J 5 bases, leaving 18 bases between the germline ends. CDR3: CSGMDRGCHQPQHF. The CDR3 region has the DNA TGCAGCGGTATGGACAGAGGATGCCATCAGCCCCAGCATTTT.

The chain carries TRBV29-1 and TRBJ2-2, with TRBD1 as a possible D gene (6 bases). The ends were cut back, 6 bases at V and 6 bases at J, with 11 bases in the middle. The CDR3 consists of 12 residues. The germline V gene has CDR1 SQVTM and CDR2 ANQGSEA. As DNA, the CDR3 is TGCAGCGTGATGACAGGCCCCGGGGAGCTGTTTTTT. Amino acid sequence: CSVMTGPGELFF.

This rearrangement joins TRBV20-1 to TRBJ1-5; weak D call: TRBD1 (5 bases). The CDR3 length is 14 residues. The V gene's germline CDR1 is DFQATT and CDR2 SNEGSKA (reference sequence). Deletions cut 6 bases from V and 6 bases from J, with 18 bases between. CDR3 loop: CSAPDSAGTQPQHF. CDR3 coding DNA: TGCAGTGCGCCAGACAGTGCGGGGACTCAGCCCCAGCATTTT.

This clonotype has a count of ten or more. The chain joins TRBV7-6 to TRBJ2-1; tentatively, D is TRBD1 (6 bases). CDR3 length: 15 amino acids. The V and J ends lost 5 bases and 7 bases respectively, with 18 bases between them. The germline V gene has CDR1 SGHVS and CDR2 FNYEAQ. The CDR3 reads CASSPGRGLRNEQFF. The CDR3 bases are TGTGCCAGCAGCCCGGGCAGGGGTTTGAGGAATGAGCAGTTCTTC. The entire variable domain, with the rest obtained from reference TRBV7-6 and TRBJ2-1, is as follows: GAGVSQSPRYKVTKRGQDVALRCDPISGHVSLYWYRQALGQGPEFLTYFNYEAQQDKSGLPNDRFSAERPEGSISTLTIQRTEQRDSAMYRCASSPGRGLRNEQFFGPGTRLTVL.

In its sample, this clonotype was seen a few times. CDR3 loop: CASSVLGQGSGANVLTF. CDR3 nucleotides: TGTGCCAGCAGCGTCCTCGGACAGGGCTCTGGGGCCAACGTCCTGACTTTC. The gene calls are TRBV7-6 and TRBJ2-6, with 8 nucleotides matching TRBD1. The V segment lost 5 bases and the J segment 0 bases; nucleotides outside the gene matches: 6. The germline V gene has CDR1 SGHVS and CDR2 FNYEAQ. The CDR3 runs to 17 residues.

In its sample, this clonotype was seen a few times. The chain joins TRBV15 to TRBJ1-6; 9 bases are shared with TRBD1. With 4 bases clipped from V and 6 bases from J, the junction kept 1 base outside the gene matches. The CDR3 spans 14 residues. Looked up from germline, CDR1 is LNHNV and CDR2 is YYDKDF (reference sequence). CDR3 in amino acids: CATSTGQGNSPLHF. CDR3 bases: TGTGCCACCAGCACGGGACAGGGTAATTCACCCCTCCACTTT.

This clonotype was seen ten or more times. One junction end does not reproduce the germline sequence, and a read error may be involved. The chain has TRBV7-8 and TRBJ2-3; 12 nucleotides match TRBD2. Germline V lookup: CDR1 SGHVS, CDR2 FQNEAQ. This CDR3 is built from 18 residues. The CDR3 sequence is CASSFTTSGGQFPETQYF. DNA of the CDR3: TGTGCCAGCAGCTTTACGACTAGCGGGGGCCAGTTTCCAGAGACGCAGTATTTT.

The chain couples TRBV6-1 to TRBJ2-7; 7 nucleotides line up with TRBD1. V shed 2 bases, J shed 9 bases, and the junction held 1 base outside the gene matches. The CDR3 spans 11 residues. From germline, CDR1 is MNHNS and CDR2 SASEGT. CDR3 loop: CASSERTGQYF. The CDR3 nucleotides read TGTGCCAGCAGTGAACGGACAGGGCAGTACTTC.

In regard to this clonotype: Compared with germline, one end of the junction differs, possibly owing to a read error. This chain joins TRBV11-2 and TRBJ2-1; the D is unclear. CDR3 length: 15 residues. Looked up from germline, CDR1 is SGHAT and CDR2 is FQNNGV. The CDR3 spells CASSSTRGYRNEQVF. CDR3 DNA: TGTGCCAGCAGCTCGACCCGTGGGTATAGAAATGAGCAGGTCTTC.

The chain uses TRBV5-4 and TRBJ2-5, with D maybe TRBD2 (6 bases). This CDR3 has 16 amino acids. V lost 0 bases and J 4 bases, leaving 16 bases between the germline ends. In germline, CDR1 is SGHNT, CDR2 YYREEE (reference sequence). The CDR3 DNA reads as TGTGCCAGCAGCTTGGGCCTCCGGGAGCGCCCAGAGACCCAGTACTTC. This sequence encodes CASSLGLRERPETQYF.

The sample holds a few counts of this clonotype. This rearrangement joins TRBV12-3 or TRBV12-4 to TRBJ1-2; a possible D gene is TRBD1 (5 bases). V lost 5 bases and J 8 bases, leaving 15 bases between the germline ends. This CDR3 has 13 residues. The CDR3 DNA sequence: TGTGCCAGCAGTCTGGGGGGAGGAGTGGGCTACACCTTC. Amino acids: CASSLGGGVGYTF.

This chain connects TRBV19 to TRBJ2-1, with D perhaps matching TRBD1 (5 bases). Trimming took 2 bases from V and 6 from J, leaving 11 bases between them. Looked up from germline, CDR1 is LNHDA and CDR2 is SQIVND (reference sequence). The CDR3 runs to 14 residues. This CDR3 reads CASSISTETNEQFF. CDR3 nucleotides: TGTGCCAGTAGTATATCGACAGAGACCAATGAGCAGTTCTTC.

This clonotype appeared a few times. V is TRBV5-1 and J is TRBJ2-5; D is ambiguous. This CDR3 has 13 amino acids. The germline V and J ends were trimmed by 4 bases and 5 bases, with 12 bases remaining between them. From germline, CDR1 is SGHRS and CDR2 YFSETQ. The chain's CDR3 is CASSARLRETQYF. CDR3 nucleotide sequence: TGCGCCAGCAGCGCAAGACTTCGGGAGACCCAGTACTTC.

The V call is TRBV12-3 or TRBV12-4, the J call TRBJ2-1, with TRBD2 matching over 7 bases. The trim removed 7 bases at V and 4 bases at J, leaving 16 bases unmatched. This CDR3 region has 17 residues. CDR3 DNA: TGTGCCAGCACCCCAAACCGGGCTAGCGGAAGGTACAATGAGCAGTTCTTC. Its protein is CASTPNRASGRYNEQFF.

The V and J genes are TRBV2 and TRBJ1-6; D may be TRBD1 (5 bases). V was trimmed by 4 bases and J by 7 bases, leaving 23 bases between them. Germline-derived CDR1 and CDR2 are SNHLY and FYNNEI. CDR3 length: 18 amino acids. CDR3 nucleotide sequence: TGTGCCAGCAGTGCCGACAGATTAGGGGAATTGGGGAATTCACCCCTCCACTTT. This gives the protein CASSADRLGELGNSPLHF. Looking up the rest from reference TRBV2 and TRBJ1-6 gives the full variable domain: EPEVTQTPSHQVTQMGQEVILRCVPISNHLYFYWYRQILGQKVEFLVSFYNNEISEKSEIFDDQFSVERPDGSNFTLKIRSTKLEDSAMYFCASSADRLGELGNSPLHFGNGTRLTVT.

With regard to this clonotype: A much larger clone is a single base away; this may be a read error. The J gene is TRBJ1-2, the V gene TRBV7-4; TRBD1 matches 7 bases. The CDR3 totals 16 residues. Trimming took 3 bases from V and 0 from J; bases not matched to a gene: 7. Germline assignment: CDR1 SGHVT and CDR2 SQSDAQ. This CDR3 is CASSFPGQVANYGYTF. The CDR3 DNA is TGTGCCAGCAGCTTCCCCGGACAGGTAGCTAACTATGGCTACACCTTC.

This clonotype appeared a few times. The V and J genes are TRBV6-5 and TRBJ1-1, with 9 nucleotides matching TRBD1. Unmatched junction bases numbered 3, after V lost 5 bases and J lost 2 bases. CDR1 and CDR2 from the germline V gene are MNHEY and SVGAGI. The CDR3 is 14 residues long. CDR3 residues: CASSKTGGNTEAFF. As DNA, the CDR3 is TGTGCCAGCAGTAAAACAGGGGGCAACACTGAAGCTTTCTTT.

This clonotype was seen ten or more times. This chain joins TRBV7-8 and TRBJ1-2; unclear D gene. The germline CDR1 and CDR2 sequences are SGHVS and FQNEAQ. The CDR3 totals 14 residues. Trimming cost V 6 bases and J 5 bases, with 16 bases left between them. This CDR3 is CASSLGHLLYGYTF. CDR3 nucleotide sequence: TGTGCCAGCAGTCTGGGCCACTTACTATATGGCTACACCTTC.

CDR3 in amino acids: CASSSIPGDTQYF. CDR3 in DNA: TGTGCCAGCAGTTCAATACCCGGAGATACGCAGTATTTT. The V call is TRBV12-3 or TRBV12-4, the J call TRBJ2-3, with unresolved D. The CDR3 extends over 13 amino acids. V dropped 4 bases and J dropped 5 bases, with 10 bases sitting between them.

This sequence joins TRBV11-2 and TRBJ2-2; TRBD1 or TRBD2 may be the D gene (5 bases each). This CDR3 contains 18 residues. V lost 6 bases to trimming and J lost 4 bases, with 24 bases between them. Germline CDR1 SGHAT, CDR2 FQNNGV. This CDR3 is CASRPLTQGPGSTGELFF. As DNA, the CDR3 is TGTGCCAGCAGACCCTTGACCCAGGGACCGGGGAGCACCGGGGAGCTGTTTTTT.